This T cell receptor (beta chain) was identified during a study of memory CD4+ T cells and cytomegalovirus serostatus. At the level of the study: Healthy Belgian adult donors included nine or ten CMV-positive and 24 CMV-negative people.

The sort gate was single viable CD3+CD4+CD8-CD45RO+ cells for memory CD4+ T cells. For this clone: The target antigen is unknown.

Original analysis: After removing out-of-frame reads, 2 million to 2.5 million distinct TCRbeta sequences remained. Here immunoSEQ multiplex PCR was the method, and the copy in TCRdb shows in-frame clones only, minus some. V, J and clone size were drawn from that table, and D and trimming were deduced from the DNA. Among approximately 44,000 clones, over 65% were seen once, and the ten largest hold approximately 1.8%. The CDR3 loop spans 15 amino acids. In germline, CDR1 is MNHNS, CDR2 SASEGT. V dropped 2 bases and J dropped 0; count of bases not matched to a gene: 1. Overall study findings and caveats: The CMV-associated TCR signature appears largely within the CD4+ memory repertoire. A US-trained random forest predicted CMV serostatus with median AUC 0.91.

The chain employs TRBV6-1 and TRBJ2-1; 7 bases map to TRBD2. The sample was memory CD4+ T cells from blood. The origin of this receptor is an adult in good health and CMV-seronegative. CDR3 sequence reads: CASSESGGSYNEQFF. Here the CDR3 DNA reads TGTGCCAGCAGTGAATCGGGGGGCTCCTACAATGAGCAGTTCTTC.